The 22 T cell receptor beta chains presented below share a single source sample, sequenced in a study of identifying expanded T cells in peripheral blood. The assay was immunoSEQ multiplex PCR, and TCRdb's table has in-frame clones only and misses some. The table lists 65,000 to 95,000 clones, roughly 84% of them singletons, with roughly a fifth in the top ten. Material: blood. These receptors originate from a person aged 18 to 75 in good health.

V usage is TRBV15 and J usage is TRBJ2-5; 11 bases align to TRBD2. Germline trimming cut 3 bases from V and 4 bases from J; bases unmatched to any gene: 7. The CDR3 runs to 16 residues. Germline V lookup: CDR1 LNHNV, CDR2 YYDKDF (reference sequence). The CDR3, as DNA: TGTGCCACCAGCAGTGTACTAGCGGGAGAGACAGAGACCCAGTACTTC. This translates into CATSSVLAGETETQYF.

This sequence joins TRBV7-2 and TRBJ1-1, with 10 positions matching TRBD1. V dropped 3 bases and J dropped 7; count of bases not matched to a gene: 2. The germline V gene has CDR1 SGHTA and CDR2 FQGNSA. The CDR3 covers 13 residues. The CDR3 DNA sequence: TGTGCCAGCAGCTTGGGACAGGGGAGTGAAGCTTTCTTT. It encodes CASSLGQGSEAFF.

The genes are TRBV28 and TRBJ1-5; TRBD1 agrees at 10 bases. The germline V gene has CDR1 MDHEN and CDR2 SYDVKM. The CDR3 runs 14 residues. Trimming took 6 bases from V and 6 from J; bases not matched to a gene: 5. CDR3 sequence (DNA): TGTGCCAGCAGGGGACAGGGGTTTGGTCAGCCCCAGCATTTT. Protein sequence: CASRGQGFGQPQHF.

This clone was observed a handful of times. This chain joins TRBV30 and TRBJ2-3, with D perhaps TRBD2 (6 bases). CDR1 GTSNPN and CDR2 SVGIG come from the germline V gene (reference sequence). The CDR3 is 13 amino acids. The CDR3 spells CAEGRGTTDTQYF. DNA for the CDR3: TGTGCGGAGGGTCGTGGGACCACAGATACGCAGTATTTT.

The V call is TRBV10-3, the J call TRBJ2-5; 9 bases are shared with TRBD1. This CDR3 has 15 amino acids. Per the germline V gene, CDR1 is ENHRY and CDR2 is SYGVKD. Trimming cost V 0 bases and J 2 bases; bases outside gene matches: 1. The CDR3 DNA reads TGTGCCATCAGTGAGTCGACAGGGGGGCAAGAGACCCAGTACTTC. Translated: CAISESTGGQETQYF.

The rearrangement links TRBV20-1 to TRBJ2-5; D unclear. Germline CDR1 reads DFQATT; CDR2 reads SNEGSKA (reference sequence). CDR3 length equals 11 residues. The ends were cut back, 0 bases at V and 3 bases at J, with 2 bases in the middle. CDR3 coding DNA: TGCAGTGCTAGAGAGAAAGAGACCCAGTACTTC. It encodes CSAREKETQYF.

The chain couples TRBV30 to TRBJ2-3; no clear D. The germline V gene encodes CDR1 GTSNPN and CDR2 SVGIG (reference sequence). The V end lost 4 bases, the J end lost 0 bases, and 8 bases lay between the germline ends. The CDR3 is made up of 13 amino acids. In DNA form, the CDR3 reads TGTGCCTGGACCGAGGAAAGCACAGATACGCAGTATTTT. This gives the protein CAWTEESTDTQYF.

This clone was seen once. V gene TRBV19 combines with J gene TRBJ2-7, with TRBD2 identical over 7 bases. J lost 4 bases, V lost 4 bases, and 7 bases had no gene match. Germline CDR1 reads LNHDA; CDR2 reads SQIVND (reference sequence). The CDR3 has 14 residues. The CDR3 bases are TGTGCCAGTAGTACAACCGGGACTACTTACGAGCAGTACTTC. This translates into CASSTTGTTYEQYF.

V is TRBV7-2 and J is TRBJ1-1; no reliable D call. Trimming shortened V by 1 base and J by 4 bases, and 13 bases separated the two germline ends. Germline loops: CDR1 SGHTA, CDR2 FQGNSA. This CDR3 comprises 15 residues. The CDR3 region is CASSLESPGTTEAFF. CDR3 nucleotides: TGTGCCAGCAGCTTAGAGTCACCGGGAACCACTGAAGCTTTCTTT.

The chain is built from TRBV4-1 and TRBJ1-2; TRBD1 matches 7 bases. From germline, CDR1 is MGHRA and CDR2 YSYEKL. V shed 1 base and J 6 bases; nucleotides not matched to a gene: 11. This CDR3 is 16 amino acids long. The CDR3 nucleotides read TGCGCCAGCAGCCAAGGACAGGGACAGCTTACTAATGGCTACACCTTC. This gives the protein CASSQGQGQLTNGYTF.

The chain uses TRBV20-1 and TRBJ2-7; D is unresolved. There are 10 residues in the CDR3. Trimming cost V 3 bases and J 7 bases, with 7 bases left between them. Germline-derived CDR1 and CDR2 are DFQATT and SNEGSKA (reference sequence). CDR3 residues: CSASALEQYF. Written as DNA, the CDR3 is TGCAGTGCTAGCGCCCTGGAGCAGTACTTC.

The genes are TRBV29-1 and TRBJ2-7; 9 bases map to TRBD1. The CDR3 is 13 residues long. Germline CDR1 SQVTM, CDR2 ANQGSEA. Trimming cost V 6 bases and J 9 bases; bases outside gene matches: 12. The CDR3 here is CSVVSGTGFGQYF. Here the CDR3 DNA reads TGCAGCGTCGTATCCGGGACAGGGTTTGGGCAGTACTTC.

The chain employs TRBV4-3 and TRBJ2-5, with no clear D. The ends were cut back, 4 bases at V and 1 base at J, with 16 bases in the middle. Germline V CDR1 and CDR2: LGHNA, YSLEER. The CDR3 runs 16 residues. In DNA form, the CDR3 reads TGCGCCAGCAGCCCCCCCTTGGGTCTCGGCCAAGAGACCCAGTACTTC. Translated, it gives CASSPPLGLGQETQYF.

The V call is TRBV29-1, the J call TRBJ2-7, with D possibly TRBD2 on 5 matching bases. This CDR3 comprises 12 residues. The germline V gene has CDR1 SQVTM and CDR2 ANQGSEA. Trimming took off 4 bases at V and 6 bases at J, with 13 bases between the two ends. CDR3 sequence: CSVVDRGIEQYF. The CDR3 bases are TGCAGCGTTGTTGATCGGGGAATCGAGCAGTACTTC.

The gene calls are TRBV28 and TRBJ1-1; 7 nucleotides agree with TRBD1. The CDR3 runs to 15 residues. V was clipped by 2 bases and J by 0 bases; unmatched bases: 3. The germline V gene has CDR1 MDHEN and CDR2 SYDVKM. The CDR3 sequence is CASSLGTDMNTEAFF. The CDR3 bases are TGTGCCAGCAGTTTAGGGACAGATATGAACACTGAAGCTTTCTTT. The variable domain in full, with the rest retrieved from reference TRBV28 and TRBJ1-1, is DVKVTQSSRYLVKRTGEKVFLECVQDMDHENMFWYRQDPGLGLRLIYFSYDVKMKEKGDIPEGYSVSREKKERFSLILESASTNQTSMYLCASSLGTDMNTEAFFGQGTRLTVV.

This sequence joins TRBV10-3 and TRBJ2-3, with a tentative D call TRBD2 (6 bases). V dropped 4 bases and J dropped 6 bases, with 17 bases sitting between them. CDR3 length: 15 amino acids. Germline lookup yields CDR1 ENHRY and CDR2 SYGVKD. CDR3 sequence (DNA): TGTGCCATCAGTGTGGGGATGACTAGTTCCGATACGCAGTATTTT. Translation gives CAISVGMTSSDTQYF.

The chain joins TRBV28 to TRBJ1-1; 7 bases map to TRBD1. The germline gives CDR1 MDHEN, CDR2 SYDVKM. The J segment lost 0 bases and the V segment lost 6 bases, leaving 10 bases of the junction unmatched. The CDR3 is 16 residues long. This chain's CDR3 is CASSPTGVAVNTEAFF. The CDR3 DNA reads TGTGCCAGCAGCCCCACAGGGGTAGCTGTGAACACTGAAGCTTTCTTT.

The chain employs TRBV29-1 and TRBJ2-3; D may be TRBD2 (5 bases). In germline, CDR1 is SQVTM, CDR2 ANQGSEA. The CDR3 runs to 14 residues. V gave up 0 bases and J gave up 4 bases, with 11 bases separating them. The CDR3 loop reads CSVEDKVAPDTQYF. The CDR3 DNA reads TGCAGCGTTGAAGATAAGGTAGCGCCAGATACGCAGTATTTT.

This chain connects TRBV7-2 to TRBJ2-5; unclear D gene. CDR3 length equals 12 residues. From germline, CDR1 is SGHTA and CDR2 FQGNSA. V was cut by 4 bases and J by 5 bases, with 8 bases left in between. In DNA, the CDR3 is TGTGCCAGCAGCTCATATGGGGAGACCCAGTACTTC. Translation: CASSSYGETQYF. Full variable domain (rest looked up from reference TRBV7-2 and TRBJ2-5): GAGVSQSPSNKVTEKGKDVELRCDPISGHTALYWYRQSLGQGLEFLIYFQGNSAPDKSGLPSDRFSAERTGGSVSTLTIQRTQQEDSAVYLCASSSYGETQYFGPGTRLLVL.

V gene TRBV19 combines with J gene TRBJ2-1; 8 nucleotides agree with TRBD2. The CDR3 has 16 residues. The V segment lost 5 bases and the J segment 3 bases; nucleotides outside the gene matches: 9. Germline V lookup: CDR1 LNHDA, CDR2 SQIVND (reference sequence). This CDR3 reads CASSLAGTSHYNEQFF. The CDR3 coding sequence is TGTGCCAGTAGTTTGGCCGGGACTAGTCACTACAATGAGCAGTTCTTC.

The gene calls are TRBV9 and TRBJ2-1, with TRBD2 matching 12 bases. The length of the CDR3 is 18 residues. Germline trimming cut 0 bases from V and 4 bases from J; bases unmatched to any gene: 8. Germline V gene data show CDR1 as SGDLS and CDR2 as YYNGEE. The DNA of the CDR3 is TGTGCCAGCAGCGTAGACGGCCTAGCGGGAGGGCGATACAATGAGCAGTTCTTC. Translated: CASSVDGLAGGRYNEQFF.

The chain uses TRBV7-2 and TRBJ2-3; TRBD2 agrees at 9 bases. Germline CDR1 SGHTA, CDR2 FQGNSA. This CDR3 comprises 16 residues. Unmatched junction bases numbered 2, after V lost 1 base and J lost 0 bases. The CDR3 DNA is TGTGCCAGCAGCTTAGGGCTAGCGGGGAGCACAGATACGCAGTATTTT. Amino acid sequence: CASSLGLAGSTDTQYF.